This TCR beta chain is drawn from a study of OX40 agonist ivuxolimab in advanced cancers. The assay was immunoSEQ multiplex PCR, and TCRdb's table has in-frame clones only and misses some. The profile shows fewer than 90,000 clones, about 88% of them singletons. There are 13 residues in the CDR3. With 2 bases removed from V and 6 bases from J, the gap between germline ends came to 11 bases. CDR1 KGHSH and CDR2 LQKENI come from the germline V gene. The J gene is TRBJ2-7, the V gene TRBV18; D possibly corresponds to TRBD1 (6 bases). The TCR was taken from an adult with an advanced solid tumor such as melanoma, head and neck, liver or kidney cancer. The material was CD4+ or CD8+ T cells sorted from blood, obtained in a trial of the OX40 agonist ivuxolimab. The CDR3 DNA is TGTGCCAGCTCACCATCCACAGGGAGCGAGCAGTACTTC. It translates to CASSPSTGSEQYF.